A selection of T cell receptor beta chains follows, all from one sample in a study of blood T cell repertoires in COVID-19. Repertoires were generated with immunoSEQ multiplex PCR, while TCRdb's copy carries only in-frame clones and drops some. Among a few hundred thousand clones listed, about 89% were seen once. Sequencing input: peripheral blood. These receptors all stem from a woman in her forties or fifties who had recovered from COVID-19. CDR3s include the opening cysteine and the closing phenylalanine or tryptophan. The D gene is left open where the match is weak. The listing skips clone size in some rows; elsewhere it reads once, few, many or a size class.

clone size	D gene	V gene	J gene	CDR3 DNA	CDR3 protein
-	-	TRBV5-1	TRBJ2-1	TGCGCCAGCAGCGCAGACTCAGGGTCCTACAATGAGCAGTTCTTC	CASSADSGSYNEQFF
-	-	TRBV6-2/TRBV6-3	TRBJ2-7	TGTGCCAGCAGTTACTCGTTCTTCCCAGGGGACGAGCAGTACTTC	CASSYSFFPGDEQYF
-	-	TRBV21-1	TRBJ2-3	TGTGCCAGCAGCAAAGTTGAGGGTTACTCTAGCACAGATACGCAGTATTTT	CASSKVEGYSSTDTQYF
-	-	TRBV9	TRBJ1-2	TGTGCCAGCAGCGTAGAAGCAGGGTTCTATGGCTACACCTTC	CASSVEAGFYGYTF
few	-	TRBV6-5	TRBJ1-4	TGTGCCAGCAGCAGGGATCGCGGTGAAAAACTGTTTTTT	CASSRDRGEKLFF
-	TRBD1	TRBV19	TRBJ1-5	TGTGCCAGTAGTAGGGACAGAAATCAGCCCCAGCATTTT	CASSRDRNQPQHF
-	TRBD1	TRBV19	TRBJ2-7	TGTGCCAGTAGTTTCTTCTCGGGACAGACCTACGAGCAGTACTTC	CASSFFSGQTYEQYF
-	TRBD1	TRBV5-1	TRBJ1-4	TGCGCCAGTAACAGGGGCTTAACTAATGAAAAACTGTTTTTT	CASNRGLTNEKLFF
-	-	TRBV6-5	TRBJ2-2	TGTGCCAGCAGTTACTCTGAATCGGGCACCGGGGAGCTGTTTTTT	CASSYSESGTGELFF
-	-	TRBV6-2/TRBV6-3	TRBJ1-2	TGTGCCAGCAGTTACTCCCTCTTCGGGGGCTACACCTTC	CASSYSLFGGYTF
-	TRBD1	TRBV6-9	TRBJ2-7	TGTGCCAGCAGTGCAACTGACAGGGATTACGAGCAGTACTTC	CASSATDRDYEQYF
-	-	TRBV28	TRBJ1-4	TGTGCCAGCAGTTTTGAGGGGGGGCATGAAAAACTGTTTTTT	CASSFEGGHEKLFF
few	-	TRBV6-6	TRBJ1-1	TGTGCCAGCAGTTACTCAGAGGTAAACACTGAAGCTTTCTTT	CASSYSEVNTEAFF
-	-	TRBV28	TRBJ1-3	TGTGCCAGCATCTCACCGGAGGAAACTGGAAACACCATATATTTT	CASISPEETGNTIYF
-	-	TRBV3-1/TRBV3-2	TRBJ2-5	TGTGCCAGCAGCCAAGACAGGACCCAGTACTTC	CASSQDRTQYF
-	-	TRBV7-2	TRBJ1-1	TGTGCCAGCAGCTTAGCGGTTTGGGCACACGACACTGAAGCTTTCTTT	CASSLAVWAHDTEAFF
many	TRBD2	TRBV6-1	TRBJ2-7	TGTGCCAGCAGTGAAACTAGCGGGGGTTCCTACGAGCAGTACTTC	CASSETSGGSYEQYF
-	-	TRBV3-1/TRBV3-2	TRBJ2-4	TGTGCCAGCAGCCAAGCTGCCCAGGCGGGCAAAAACATTCAGTACTTC	CASSQAAQAGKNIQYF
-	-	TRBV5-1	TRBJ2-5	TGCGCCAGCAGCTTGCCCCGTACCCTCAGTATCCGAGAGACCCAGTACTTC	CASSLPRTLSIRETQYF
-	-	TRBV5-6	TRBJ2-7	TGTGCCAGCAGCGTTGGGGGGACTCAGCAGTACTTC	CASSVGGTQQYF
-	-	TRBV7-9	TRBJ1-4	TGTGCCAGCAGCTTAGTGCAGGGAGGAGATGAAAAACTGTTTTTT	CASSLVQGGDEKLFF
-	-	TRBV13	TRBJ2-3	TGTGCCAGCAGCTTTGGGGCCACGACAGATACGCAGTATTTT	CASSFGATTDTQYF
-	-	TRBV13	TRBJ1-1	TGTGCCAGCAGCTTAGACAGTGAAGCTTTCTTT	CASSLDSEAFF
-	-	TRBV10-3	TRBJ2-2	TGTGCCATCAGCGGGATTCCCCCCTTAACGGGAGTAGGCGGGGAGCTGTTTTTT	CAISGIPPLTGVGGELFF
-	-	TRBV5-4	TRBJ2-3	TGTGCCAGCACCCCCGCACAGGGTAACACAGATACGCAGTATTTT	CASTPAQGNTDTQYF
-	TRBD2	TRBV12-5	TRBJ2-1	TGTGCTAGTGGTACCGGACTAGCAGGTAATGAGCAGTTCTTC	CASGTGLAGNEQFF
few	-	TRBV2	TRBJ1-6	TGTGCCAGTACCGGGTCCTCCTGGAATTCACCCCTCCACTTT	CASTGSSWNSPLHF
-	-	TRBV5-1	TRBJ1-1	TGCGCCAGCAGCGTTAGCGGGGTGAACACTGAAGCTTTCTTT	CASSVSGVNTEAFF
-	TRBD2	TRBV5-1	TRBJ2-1	TGCGCCAGCGTAGCGGGCCTATATGGCGATGAGCAGTTCTTC	CASVAGLYGDEQFF
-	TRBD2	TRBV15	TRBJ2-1	TGTGCCACCAGCTTTAGCGGGAGGTACTACAATGAGCAGTTCTTC	CATSFSGRYYNEQFF
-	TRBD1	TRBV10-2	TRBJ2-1	TGCGCCAGCTCTCCGGACAGGGTATACAATGAGCAGTTCTTC	CASSPDRVYNEQFF
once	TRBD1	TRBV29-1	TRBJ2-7	TGCAGCGTTCTAACTCGGACAGGTATACGATACGAGCAGTACTTC	CSVLTRTGIRYEQYF
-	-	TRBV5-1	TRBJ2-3	TGCGCCAGCAGCTTCGGGACAATGGACACAGATACGCAGTATTTT	CASSFGTMDTDTQYF
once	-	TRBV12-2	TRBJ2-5	TGTGCAAGTCGCTGCTGGACTAGCGGGGGGCAAGAGACCCAGTACTTC	CASRCWTSGGQETQYF